Following are 28 T cell receptor beta chains from one sample sequenced in a study of human versus mouse CDR3 diversity and MHC coevolution. The table came from immunoSEQ multiplex PCR; TCRdb's copy has only in-frame clones and leaves some out. The top ten clones hold roughly 1.3% of a sample with 80,000 or so clones, 90% to 95% of them seen once. The specimen was naive CD4+ T cells from blood. Subset reported: CD45RO-negative CD62L-positive naive CD4 T cells. Source of these receptors: a person aged 30 to 69 in good health.

The genes are TRBV27 and TRBJ1-5; D remains unclear. V dropped 3 bases and J dropped 7 bases, with 13 bases sitting between them. This CDR3 region has 14 residues. Germline values: CDR1 MNHEY, CDR2 SMNVEV (reference sequence). CDR3: CASSFGVEGQPQHF. The CDR3 DNA follows: TGTGCCAGCAGTTTCGGGGTAGAGGGACAGCCCCAGCATTTT.

The V call is TRBV6-5, the J call TRBJ1-1; tentatively, D is TRBD1 (6 bases). From germline, CDR1 is MNHEY and CDR2 SVGAGI. There are 14 residues in the CDR3. V lost 6 bases, J lost 0 bases, and 11 bases lay in between. In DNA, the CDR3 is TGTGCCAGCAGCCGCAACAGGGTGAACACTGAAGCTTTCTTT. As protein: CASSRNRVNTEAFF.

This chain connects TRBV18 to TRBJ1-2; no firm D call. Germline V gene data show CDR1 as KGHSH and CDR2 as LQKENI. V was cut by 3 bases and J by 5 bases, with 13 bases left in between. The CDR3 has 14 amino acids. The CDR3 spells CASSPLREGYGYTF. CDR3 sequence (DNA): TGTGCCAGCTCACCCCTCCGGGAGGGATATGGCTACACCTTC.

The count of this clone is one. The chain is built from TRBV5-8 and TRBJ1-1; D gene unclear. Trimming shortened V by 2 bases and J by 5 bases, and 16 bases separated the two germline ends. Germline CDR1 reads SGHTS; CDR2 reads YDEGEE. The CDR3 spans 15 residues. The CDR3 here is CASSLRTRAGTEAFF. DNA of the CDR3: TGTGCCAGCAGCTTACGGACCCGGGCGGGAACTGAAGCTTTCTTT.

The chain carries TRBV28 and TRBJ2-7; a weak D match, TRBD1 (6 bases). The CDR3 totals 13 residues. The germline V and J ends were trimmed by 7 bases and 0 bases, with 10 bases remaining between them. Germline-derived CDR1 and CDR2 are MDHEN and SYDVKM. The CDR3 here is CASTADSSYEQYF. The CDR3 DNA reads as TGTGCCAGCACCGCGGACAGCTCCTACGAGCAGTACTTC. The full variable domain, with the rest looked up from reference TRBV28 and TRBJ2-7, is DVKVTQSSRYLVKRTGEKVFLECVQDMDHENMFWYRQDPGLGLRLIYFSYDVKMKEKGDIPEGYSVSREKKERFSLILESASTNQTSMYLCASTADSSYEQYFGPGTRLTVT.

The chain combines TRBV9 with TRBJ2-3; 8 bases align to TRBD2. From germline, CDR1 is SGDLS and CDR2 YYNGEE. Trimming took 2 bases from V and 3 from J; bases not matched to a gene: 2. CDR3 length equals 14 residues. The CDR3 sequence is CASSVSGTTDTQYF. CDR3 DNA: TGTGCCAGCAGCGTTAGCGGGACTACAGATACGCAGTATTTT.

V is TRBV2 and J is TRBJ2-1; 8 nucleotides align to TRBD2. Germline CDR1 is SNHLY and CDR2 is FYNNEI. CDR3 length equals 14 residues. The trim removed 6 bases at V and 9 bases at J, leaving 10 bases unmatched. CDR3 nucleotide sequence: TGTGCCAGCAGCCACAGCGAGACTAGCGTTGAGCAGTTCTTC. Encoded protein: CASSHSETSVEQFF.

V gene TRBV28 combines with J gene TRBJ1-2; D is uncertain. Germline CDR1 and CDR2: MDHEN and SYDVKM. Deletions cut 4 bases from V and 2 bases from J, with 5 bases between. CDR3 length: 12 residues. For the CDR3, the DNA is TGTGCCAGCAGTTACATGAACTATGGCTACACCTTC. Its protein is CASSYMNYGYTF.

The chain has TRBV7-9 and TRBJ1-2, with D possibly being TRBD1 (5 bases). CDR3 length: 15 amino acids. Germline CDR1 SEHNR, CDR2 FQNEAQ (reference sequence). V was shortened by 6 bases and J by 2 bases, with 16 bases between the two germline ends. CDR3 region: CASSSARGGNYGYTF. CDR3 DNA: TGTGCCAGCAGTTCCGCCCGGGGGGGGAACTATGGCTACACCTTC.

Remarks on this clone: The same CDR3 is also encoded by other DNA sequences in this sample. The rearrangement links TRBV7-2 to TRBJ2-7; D may be TRBD1 (6 bases). Germline V gives CDR1 SGHTA, CDR2 FQGNSA. V shed 0 bases and J shed 0 bases, with 12 bases lying between them. CDR3 length: 16 amino acids. Written as DNA, the CDR3 is TGTGCCAGCAGCTTAGCCTCGCAGGGGTTCTCCTACGAGCAGTACTTC. This codes for CASSLASQGFSYEQYF.

V gene TRBV6-1 combines with J gene TRBJ2-1, with 10 bases fitting TRBD2. Trimming at V came to 7 bases and at J to 7 bases, leaving 4 bases not matched to a gene. The CDR3 extends over 13 amino acids. The germline gives CDR1 MNHNS, CDR2 SASEGT. Written as DNA, the CDR3 is TGTGCCAGCACTAGCGGGGGTTTGAATGAGCAGTTCTTC. Encoded protein: CASTSGGLNEQFF.

This clone has a handful of counts. The chain has TRBV10-3 and TRBJ1-4; TRBD1 might be the D (6 bases). The V gene's germline CDR1 is ENHRY and CDR2 SYGVKD. The CDR3 totals 14 residues. V gave up 6 bases and J gave up 6 bases, with 14 bases separating them. Here the CDR3 reads CAISPRGADEKLFF. The CDR3 region has the DNA TGTGCCATCAGCCCCCGGGGGGCAGATGAAAAACTGTTTTTT.

V usage is TRBV7-3 and J usage is TRBJ1-2; the D gene is possibly TRBD1 (5 bases). Trimming pared 3 bases from V and 8 bases from J, leaving 22 bases between. Germline lookup yields CDR1 SGHTA and CDR2 FQGTGA. The CDR3 has 16 amino acids. The CDR3 sequence is CASSFPPLREKGGYTF. CDR3 nucleotides: TGTGCCAGCAGCTTCCCGCCCCTCAGGGAAAAAGGAGGCTACACCTTC.

V gene TRBV28 combines with J gene TRBJ2-7; D perhaps matches TRBD1 (6 bases). The CDR3 loop spans 13 amino acids. V shed 11 bases and J shed 0 bases, with 14 bases lying between them. In germline, CDR1 is MDHEN, CDR2 SYDVKM. The CDR3 nucleotides are TGTGCCGGGGGAAGACAGGCCTCCTACGAGCAGTACTTC. Protein sequence: CAGGRQASYEQYF.

The chain links TRBV11-3 to TRBJ2-1; TRBD2 matches at 8 bases. V was pared by 5 bases and J by 9 bases, with 6 bases of the junction left unmatched. Germline V gene lookup returns CDR1 SGHNT and CDR2 YENEEA. The CDR3 spans 13 residues. The CDR3 nucleotides are TGTGCCAGCAGCGGTAGCGGGGCTAGTGAGCAGTTCTTC. It codes for CASSGSGASEQFF.

The chain employs TRBV4-2 and TRBJ1-4; a weak D match, TRBD1 (5 bases). Looked up from germline, CDR1 is LGHNA and CDR2 is YNFKEQ. The V gene lost 0 bases and the J gene lost 5 bases, with 13 bases spanning the gap. This CDR3 has 16 residues. The CDR3 nucleotides read TGTGCCAGCAGCCAAGAGGGCGGGGACCCAAATGAAAAACTGTTTTTT. It encodes CASSQEGGDPNEKLFF.

The genes are TRBV2 and TRBJ2-1, with D maybe TRBD1 (6 bases). The germline V gene has CDR1 SNHLY and CDR2 FYNNEI. The CDR3 is made up of 15 amino acids. V was cut by 4 bases and J by 3 bases, with 13 bases left in between. CDR3 nucleotide sequence: TGTGCCAGCAGTGTACGGGCGACAGGCTACAATGAGCAGTTCTTC. Its protein is CASSVRATGYNEQFF.

This sequence joins TRBV4-3 and TRBJ2-3; a weak D match, TRBD2 (5 bases). Germline V gene sequence: CDR1 LGHNA, CDR2 YSLEER. The CDR3 spans 16 residues. V lost 0 bases and J lost 5, with 15 bases in between. CDR3 sequence: CASSQDWRALGDTQYF. The CDR3 DNA sequence: TGCGCCAGCAGCCAAGATTGGCGGGCGTTGGGAGATACGCAGTATTTT.

The J gene is TRBJ1-4, the V gene TRBV10-2, with TRBD1 identical over 8 bases. Germline V gives CDR1 WSHSY, CDR2 SAAADI. The ends lost 6 bases at V and 4 bases at J; junction bases unmatched: 10. The CDR3 totals 16 residues. The CDR3 reads CASSEGQGRGNEKLFF. In nucleotides, the CDR3 is TGCGCCAGCAGCGAAGGACAGGGCAGGGGTAATGAAAAACTGTTTTTT.

The chain joins TRBV4-3 to TRBJ2-1, with D tentatively TRBD1 (6 bases). Per the germline V gene, CDR1 is LGHNA and CDR2 is YSLEER. CDR3 length: 14 residues. Trimming stripped 0 bases from V and 13 bases from J, with 16 bases between. CDR3 coding DNA: TGCGCCAGCAGCCAAGACAGGGAGAACAGGGACCAGTTCTTC. It yields the protein CASSQDRENRDQFF.

The rearrangement uses TRBV19 and TRBJ2-7; TRBD1 aligns across 9 bases. The CDR3 is made up of 13 amino acids. Germline V lookup: CDR1 LNHDA, CDR2 SQIVND (reference sequence). The ends lost 8 bases at V and 3 bases at J; junction bases unmatched: 5. The CDR3 DNA reads as TGTGCCAGTGCTCCGGGACAGGGCTACGAGCAGTACTTC. Its translation is CASAPGQGYEQYF.

This chain joins TRBV4-3 and TRBJ1-3; D uncertain. V lost 0 bases, J lost 4 bases, and 10 bases lay in between. CDR1 LGHNA and CDR2 YSLEER come from the germline V gene. There are 15 residues in the CDR3. CDR3 sequence: CASSQDRVMGNTIYF. The CDR3 DNA follows: TGCGCCAGCAGCCAAGATCGGGTAATGGGAAACACCATATATTTT.

Concerning this clone: Other DNA sequences in the sample encode the same CDR3. V gene TRBV9 combines with J gene TRBJ1-6; D is unresolved. Germline loops: CDR1 SGDLS, CDR2 YYNGEE. V was trimmed by 3 bases and J by 0 bases, leaving 7 bases between them. This CDR3 is 15 amino acids long. CDR3: CASSASSSYNSPLHF. For the CDR3, the DNA is TGTGCCAGCAGCGCGTCCAGCTCCTATAATTCACCCCTCCACTTT. The entire variable domain, with the rest obtained from reference TRBV9 and TRBJ1-6, is as follows: DSGVTQTPKHLITATGQRVTLRCSPRSGDLSVYWYQQSLDQGLQFLIQYYNGEERAKGNILERFSAQQFPDLHSELNLSSLELGDSALYFCASSASSSYNSPLHFGNGTRLTVT.

The rearrangement uses TRBV29-1 and TRBJ1-1, with D possibly TRBD1 on 5 matching bases. V gave up 0 bases and J gave up 5 bases, with 7 bases separating them. The germline CDR1 and CDR2 sequences are SQVTM and ANQGSEA. This CDR3 contains 12 residues. The CDR3 sequence is CSVEDTGTEAFF. The CDR3 nucleotides read TGCAGCGTTGAAGACACAGGTACTGAAGCTTTCTTT.

This chain uses TRBV28 with TRBJ1-1; 7 bases align to TRBD1. Germline lookup yields CDR1 MDHEN and CDR2 SYDVKM. The CDR3 consists of 13 residues. The ends lost 11 bases at V and 5 bases at J; junction bases unmatched: 11. The CDR3: CALGRGRRTEAFF. CDR3 sequence (DNA): TGTGCCCTTGGAAGGGGGCGGAGGACTGAAGCTTTCTTT. Combining the CDR3 with reference TRBV28 and TRBJ1-1 gives the whole variable domain DVKVTQSSRYLVKRTGEKVFLECVQDMDHENMFWYRQDPGLGLRLIYFSYDVKMKEKGDIPEGYSVSREKKERFSLILESASTNQTSMYLCALGRGRRTEAFFGQGTRLTVV.

The chain couples TRBV19 to TRBJ1-5; D possibly corresponds to TRBD1 (6 bases). This CDR3 spans 15 amino acids. Per germline, CDR1 LNHDA and CDR2 SQIVND (reference sequence). Trimming left V 6 bases short and J 5 bases short, with 17 bases between. CDR3 coding DNA: TGTGCCAGTAGCACTACCGGGACATCCTATCAGCCCCAGCATTTT. Translating gives CASSTTGTSYQPQHF.

Comment on this clone: Because the CDR3's place on the DNA is in doubt, the DNA is left out and the CDR3 is given as listed by TCRdb. The rearrangement links TRBV11-2 to TRBJ2-4; the tabulated D call, TRBD1, remains unverified against the DNA. Inclusive of both ends, the CDR3 amounts to 15 amino acids. Per the germline V gene, CDR1 is SGHAT and CDR2 is FQNNGV. The CDR3 protein is CASSLVAGGNKIGYF.

CDR3 nucleotide sequence: TGTGCCAGCAGTGAAGGTCGGGGGGGTCAAAACAATGAGCAGTTCTTC. Translated, it gives CASSEGRGGQNNEQFF. V is TRBV2 and J is TRBJ2-1; 8 bases line up with TRBD2. The germline V gene encodes CDR1 SNHLY and CDR2 FYNNEI. This CDR3 comprises 16 residues. The V and J ends lost 1 base and 5 bases, in that order; junction bases with no gene match: 7. Full variable domain (missing parts from reference TRBV2 and TRBJ2-1): EPEVTQTPSHQVTQMGQEVILRCVPISNHLYFYWYRQILGQKVEFLVSFYNNEISEKSEIFDDQFSVERPDGSNFTLKIRSTKLEDSAMYFCASSEGRGGQNNEQFFGPGTRLTVL.